The present TCR beta chain was sequenced within a study of blood T cells in healthy people across ages. Together with a sample-barcoded 5' primer, a J-beta primer mix was included in a second PCR lasting about 6 to 11 cycles. TCRdb recomputed calls from the 5' RACE reads with MiXCR, one row per CDR3 protein. The data show some 1.4 million distinct CDR3 sequences, with around 42% seen just once and approximately 7.9% held by the top ten. Per-sample PBMC isolation yielded at least 6.5 million cells. The CDR3 has 12 amino acids. The V end was cut by 7 bases, the J end by 4 bases, with 13 bases between. Germline CDR1 DFQATT, CDR2 SNEGSKA (reference sequence). This clonotype was detected a few times.

The sample comprised blood. The V and J genes are TRBV20-1 and TRBJ1-2, with D maybe TRBD1 (5 bases). The clonotype was recovered from a woman in her late teens or twenties in good health. The CDR3 region has the DNA TGCAGTGTGCGGCGGGGGACCTATGGCTACACCTTC. Translation gives CSVRRGTYGYTF.